A selection of T cell receptor beta chains follows, all from one sample in a study of cytomegalovirus exposure and HLA in healthy donors. Only in-frame clones appear in the TCRdb table, and some are missing; sequencing was by immunoSEQ multiplex PCR. The data contain under 200,000 clones, about 70% of them seen just once; the ten biggest clones take up 4% to 5.5%. Material for sequencing was PBMCs. These receptors were obtained from a woman under 30 in good health and CMV-seropositive. Each CDR3 is given with its conserved first and last residue. D genes are given only for firm matches. Part of the rows lack a size; the others show once, few, many or a class for expanded clones.

-	TRBJ2-1	TRBV6-1	-	TGTGCCATCGGGGCAGGGGGGTACAATGAGCAGTTCTTC	CAIGAGGYNEQFF
-	TRBJ2-5	TRBV9	TRBD2	TGTGCCAGCAGCGTAGAGGTGGGGGGACTAGCGGAGACCCAGTACTTC	CASSVEVGGLAETQYF
-	TRBJ1-1	TRBV28	-	TGTGCCAGCAGTCTATGGTCCGTGGGGGGAACTTTCTTT	CASSLWSVGGTFF
-	TRBJ1-2	TRBV5-6	TRBD1	TGTGCCAGCAGCTCATTGACAGGGGTGTATGGCTACACCTTC	CASSSLTGVYGYTF
once	TRBJ1-5	TRBV18	-	TGTGCCAGCTCACCAGGAGATAGCAATCAGCCCCAGCATTTT	CASSPGDSNQPQHF
-	TRBJ1-2	TRBV14	-	TGTGCCAGCAGCCAAGGGACTGCCTATGGCTACACCTTC	CASSQGTAYGYTF
-	TRBJ2-1	TRBV5-1	TRBD2	TGCGCCAGCAGCTTAGGAGCGGGGGGAGGTGAGCAGTTCTTC	CASSLGAGGGEQFF
once	TRBJ1-5	TRBV5-6	TRBD1	TGTACCAGCAGCCTCGAAGGGACAGATCAGCCCCAGCATTTT	CTSSLEGTDQPQHF
-	TRBJ2-3	TRBV27	-	TGTGCCAGCAGTTTATCCCAAGGGGCAGATACGCAGTATTTT	CASSLSQGADTQYF
-	TRBJ1-3	TRBV5-1	-	TGCGCCAGCAGCTTGGGTCTCTTACCCAGCGAGGGAAACACCATATATTTT	CASSLGLLPSEGNTIYF
-	TRBJ1-4	TRBV27	-	TGTGCCAGCAGCCTTCAGGGTAGTTACGAAAAACTGTTTTTT	CASSLQGSYEKLFF
few	TRBJ1-1	TRBV30	-	TGTGCCTGGACGGGGAGGGGGGCGTTCATGAACACTGAAGCTTTCTTT	CAWTGRGAFMNTEAFF
many	TRBJ2-5	TRBV7-9	TRBD1	TGTGCCAGCAGCCCCGAGGCCCAGGGGGAGAAGGAGACCCAGTACTTC	CASSPEAQGEKETQYF
few	TRBJ2-7	TRBV5-1	TRBD1	TGCGCCAGCAGCCCGCGGGACAGGGTAAACGAGCAGTACTTC	CASSPRDRVNEQYF
-	TRBJ2-2	TRBV10-3	TRBD2	TGTGCCATCAGCCAGGGACTAGCGGGAGCAAACACCGGGGAGCTGTTTTTT	CAISQGLAGANTGELFF
few	TRBJ2-3	TRBV6-1	-	TGTGCCAGCGATGAGCAGGGCTTAGGTTATACGCAGTATTTT	CASDEQGLGYTQYF
-	TRBJ2-2	TRBV21-1	-	TGTGCCAGCAGCAGTACAGGGGGCGTGACCGGGGAGCTGTTTTTT	CASSSTGGVTGELFF
-	TRBJ1-1	TRBV15	TRBD1	TGTGCCACCATAGGGACAGGGGGCAGGGACGCTGAAGCTTTCTTT	CATIGTGGRDAEAFF
-	TRBJ1-2	TRBV18	-	TGTGCCAGCTCACCACCGAGGGGGAAGGCTAACTATGGCTACACCTTC	CASSPPRGKANYGYTF
-	TRBJ2-7	TRBV6-5	-	TGTGCCAGCAGTTACTCGAGTCGAGGATACGAGCAGTACTTC	CASSYSSRGYEQYF
-	TRBJ2-3	TRBV4-3	TRBD2	TGCGCCAGCAGCCCTAGCGGGGGGGCAGATACGCAGTATTTT	CASSPSGGADTQYF
-	TRBJ2-7	TRBV11-2	TRBD2	TGTGCCAGCAGCCCAATCGAGGACTGGGCGGGAGACGAGCAGTACTTC	CASSPIEDWAGDEQYF
-	TRBJ1-2	TRBV15	TRBD1	TGTGCCACCAGCAGAGATCCGACAGGGGGCCATCCCGTCTATGGCTACACCTTC	CATSRDPTGGHPVYGYTF
-	TRBJ2-5	TRBV11-2	TRBD2	TGTGCCAGCAGCTTCGATTCCGGACTAGCGGGAGGAGAGACCCAGTACTTC	CASSFDSGLAGGETQYF
few	TRBJ1-1	TRBV6-1	-	TGTGCCAGCAGTGTCCAGGACAGAAGTGTCGGCACTGAAGCTTTCTTT	CASSVQDRSVGTEAFF
-	TRBJ2-2	TRBV28	-	TGTGCCAGCAGTCGGGAGCTCGGGGAGCTGTTTTTT	CASSRELGELFF
-	TRBJ2-3	TRBV7-9	TRBD2	TGTGCCAGCAGCCTTAGGGCTAGCGGGGGAGATACGCAGTATTTT	CASSLRASGGDTQYF
-	TRBJ2-5	TRBV19	-	TGTGCCAGTACGAGTACCGGGAGATTGACCCAGTACTTC	CASTSTGRLTQYF
-	TRBJ1-1	TRBV27	TRBD1	TGTGCCAGCAGCATTTTCGGACAGGAGAACACTGAAGCTTTCTTT	CASSIFGQENTEAFF
-	TRBJ2-7	TRBV6-6	TRBD2	TGTGCCAGCAGTTATTCAGGCACTAGCGGGGCCTACGAGCAGTACTTC	CASSYSGTSGAYEQYF
-	TRBJ2-1	TRBV7-6	TRBD2	TGTGCCAGCAGCTTCTCCGGGGGGGAGTACAATGAGCAGTTCTTC	CASSFSGGEYNEQFF
few	TRBJ2-3	TRBV7-2	TRBD2	TGTGCCAGCAGCTTAGTGGGAGGGCCTACAGATACGCAGTATTTT	CASSLVGGPTDTQYF
-	TRBJ1-4	TRBV19	TRBD1	TGTGCCAGTAGGGGACAGGCTAATGAAAAACTGTTTTTT	CASRGQANEKLFF
-	TRBJ2-5	TRBV19	-	TGTGCCAGTAGTTCGGGATTTCCCCGGGAGACCCAGTACTTC	CASSSGFPRETQYF
few	TRBJ1-2	TRBV13	-	TGTGCCAGCAGCGACTACTCCTATGGCTACACCTTC	CASSDYSYGYTF
-	TRBJ2-1	TRBV7-2	-	TGTGCCAGCAGCTTACTTAGTAGCTCCTACAATGAGCAGTTCTTC	CASSLLSSSYNEQFF
-	TRBJ1-3	TRBV19	-	TGTGCCAGCGAGGACAGTATTAGCTCTGGAAACACCATATATTTT	CASEDSISSGNTIYF
-	TRBJ2-3	TRBV7-9	TRBD2	TGTGCCAGCAGCGCTCGGACTAGCGGGAGGCCCCGCGATACGCAGTATTTT	CASSARTSGRPRDTQYF
once	TRBJ2-7	TRBV29-1	-	TGCAGCGTTGTGGCACCGGAAAACAGTTACGAGCAGTACTTC	CSVVAPENSYEQYF
-	TRBJ1-2	TRBV29-1	TRBD1	TGCAGCGTTGGGTTCGCGGGACAGTACTATGGCTACACCTTC	CSVGFAGQYYGYTF
-	TRBJ1-5	TRBV10-3	-	TGTGCCATCAGTGAACAGAATCAGCCCCAGCATTTT	CAISEQNQPQHF
few	TRBJ2-5	TRBV12-5	TRBD1	TGTGCTAGTGGTTTGGAGCCGGGACAGGGGAGGGGGGAGACCCAGTACTTC	CASGLEPGQGRGETQYF
-	TRBJ1-5	TRBV30	-	TGTGCCTGGAGTCCGAGCCCAGGGTACCAGTCCCAGCATTTT	CAWSPSPGYQSQHF
-	TRBJ1-2	TRBV15	TRBD1	TGTGCCACCAGCAGAGATCCATCAACAGGGGATGGCTACACCTTC	CATSRDPSTGDGYTF
-	TRBJ1-2	TRBV6-5	-	TGTGCCAGCAGCCGTCTTGACAGCTACTATGGCTACACCTTC	CASSRLDSYYGYTF
-	TRBJ2-5	TRBV6-1	TRBD1	TGTGCCAGCAGGGGGGACAGGGGGTCTTGGGAGACCCAGTACTTC	CASRGDRGSWETQYF
once	TRBJ2-5	TRBV4-1	-	TGCGCCAGCAGCCAAGATCGGGTCCAAGAGACCCAGTACTTC	CASSQDRVQETQYF